One sample yielded the 2 T cell receptor beta chains listed below, sequenced in a study of cytomegalovirus exposure and HLA in healthy donors. The PCR employed 60 Vbeta primers together with 13 Jbeta primers. Assay: immunoSEQ multiplex PCR; the TCRdb copy retains only in-frame clones and omits some. The repertoire holds 200,000 to 250,000 clones, with around 80% as singletons. The sequenced material came from PBMCs. The receptors originated from a boy younger than 10 in good health and CMV-seronegative.

The rearrangement joins TRBV9 to TRBJ1-2; D remains unclear. V was trimmed by 0 bases and J by 10 bases, leaving 13 bases between them. Looked up from germline, CDR1 is SGDLS and CDR2 is YYNGEE. The CDR3 totals 13 residues. As DNA, the CDR3 is TGTGCCAGCAGCGTAGGGTCTGAGGATCACTACACCTTC. It is translated as CASSVGSEDHYTF.

The V and J genes are TRBV19 and TRBJ2-2; D is possibly TRBD1 (6 bases). The CDR3 consists of 15 residues. The V end was cut by 6 bases, the J end by 2 bases, with 13 bases between. Germline CDR1 is LNHDA and CDR2 is SQIVND (reference sequence). The CDR3 protein is CASSLPGDNTGELFF. The CDR3 DNA reads as TGTGCCAGTAGCCTCCCAGGGGATAACACCGGGGAGCTGTTTTTT. The whole variable domain, remainder taken from reference TRBV19 and TRBJ2-2, is DGGITQSPKYLFRKEGQNVTLSCEQNLNHDAMYWYRQDPGQGLRLIYYSQIVNDFQKGDIAEGYSVSREKKESFPLTVTSAQKNPTAFYLCASSLPGDNTGELFFGEGSRLTVL.